The sequence of this T cell receptor beta chain was determined in a study of beta chain features in type 1 diabetes (dated by TCRdb to the late 2010s). For the study in its entirety: No differences in mean age, gender distribution, total cell number or subset yield were found between patients and healthy donors. Across all samples, 90 million to 130 million sorted cells were examined, and cell number per subset correlated strongly with RNA yield. The study compared TCRB repertoires of sorted circulating CD4+ T cell subsets between recently diagnosed type 1 diabetes patients and matched healthy donors. Regulatory and stem cell-like memory subsets were isolated from only 8 patients and roughly 8 healthy donors, whereas naive and central memory subsets came from all 28 donors.

The paper as a whole reports these results and caveats: Because cDNA was sequenced instead of genomic DNA, highly expressing activated cells could be over-represented, though the groups showed no difference in activation or CD3 levels. Shorter templates might be favored by PCR, yet because patient and control samples were amplified and corrected together, any such skew would affect both groups equally. Because the HLA sub-analyses included only small numbers of individuals, any influence of HLA type on TCRB rearrangement was left unresolved. Naive, central memory and regulatory TCRB repertoires appeared to be more similar among patients than among healthy donors. A moderate but significant shortening of TCRB CDR3 length was observed in type 1 diabetes patients in all four CD4+ subsets. At VDJ recombination sites, patients with type 1 diabetes made fewer insertions and deleted more nucleotides, a pattern implying thymic rearrangement abnormalities.

From each donor, a single peripheral blood sample of about 100 mL on average was drawn into heparinised tubes. A BD FACSAria II and a panel including CD45RO, CCR7, CD25, CD127, CD95 and CD27 were used to sort naive, central memory, regulatory and stem cell-like memory CD4+ T cells. All sorted populations exceeded 95% purity. Right away, PBMCs were isolated by Lymphoprep density gradient centrifugation and were stained directly, with no culture step. So that batch effects would be minimized, each experiment stained and sorted samples in pairs, pairing one healthy donor with one patient. All of the isolated RNA was reverse transcribed with the High Capacity cDNA Reverse Transcription Kit, so expressed TCRB transcripts were sequenced. Deep immunoSEQ sequencing was performed on naive, central memory and regulatory T cell samples, with an average of roughly 3.6 million total reads per sample. Sorted cells were lysed in RLT buffer, and RNA was extracted using DNase-treated RNeasy Micro or Mini kits according to cell number. To prevent cross-contamination, each cell subset was processed individually, whereas patient and healthy donor samples were processed jointly. TCRB sequences were amplified from cDNA with the immunoSEQ multiplex PCR, producing 87-bp fragments spanning the CDR3 region. Sequencing of the amplicons was done on the Illumina HiSeq platform. The original pipeline was this. PCR bias was corrected computationally using synthetic template baselines, and reads within Hamming distance 2 were collapsed, with unmergeable singletons discarded. Reads were aligned against IMGT to assign V, D and J genes, CDR3 length and insertions or deletions at six rearrangement sites. Within each subset, clonotype counts were normalized to the number of sorted cells before true diversity and Gini coefficients were calculated with the tcR R package. The overlap coefficient, calculated on TCRB nucleotide sequences, was used to measure repertoire sharing. Out-of-frame TCRB sequences from naive cells were analyzed to stand in for the pre-selection repertoire. The table was pulled from immuneACCESS by TCRdb, which kept in-frame rearrangements only. Such tables lose some clones; where checked, under half of the loss comes from unresolved V genes, and the rest has no known cause. V and J calls and clone size are given by that table; D and trimming were obtained from the DNA. For this sample there are 500,000 to 700,000 clones; around a sixth appear just once. Roughly 0.098% of the sample is in the top ten clones.

Based on the germline V gene, the CDR1 and CDR2 sequences are SGHTA and FQGTGA. The germline V end is reduced by 4 bases and the J end by 10 bases; junction bases left unmatched: 5. Taken from cysteine to phenylalanine, the CDR3 has 14 residues. Of the read, only the CDR3 DNA is kept; its 42 bases are in frame from base 1. This clone appeared a few times. What this receptor recognizes is not known. No per-base quality is available; no much larger clone lies one base away. The sequenced material came from naive CD4+ T cells from blood. The cell subset or site tag for this specimen amounts to: true naive CD4+ T cells. This clonotype was sampled from a man aged 18 to 29 in good health. The chain uses TRBV7-3 and TRBJ2-3, with 13 junctional bases fitting TRBD2. CDR3 region: CASSSGLAGAAQYF. The nucleotide sequence reads as follows: TGTGCCAGCAGCTCCGGACTAGCGGGAGCGGCGCAGTATTTT.